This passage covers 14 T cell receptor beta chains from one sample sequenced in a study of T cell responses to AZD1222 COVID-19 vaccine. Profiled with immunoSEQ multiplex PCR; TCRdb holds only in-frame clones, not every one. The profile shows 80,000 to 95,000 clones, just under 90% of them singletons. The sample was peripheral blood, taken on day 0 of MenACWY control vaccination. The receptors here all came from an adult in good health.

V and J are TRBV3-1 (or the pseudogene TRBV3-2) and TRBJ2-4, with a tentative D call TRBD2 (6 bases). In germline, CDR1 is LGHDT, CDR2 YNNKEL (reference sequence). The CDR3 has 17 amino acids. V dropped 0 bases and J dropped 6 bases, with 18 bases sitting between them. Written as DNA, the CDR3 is TGTGCCAGCAGCCAAGACCCCACTCCGGGACTCGGAAACATTCAGTACTTC. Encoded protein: CASSQDPTPGLGNIQYF.

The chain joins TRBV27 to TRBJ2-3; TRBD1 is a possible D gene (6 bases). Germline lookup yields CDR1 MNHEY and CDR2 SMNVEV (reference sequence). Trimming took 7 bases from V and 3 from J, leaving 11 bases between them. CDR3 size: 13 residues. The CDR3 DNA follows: TGTGCCAGCACCCTAAGGGGGACAGATACGCAGTATTTT. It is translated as CASTLRGTDTQYF.

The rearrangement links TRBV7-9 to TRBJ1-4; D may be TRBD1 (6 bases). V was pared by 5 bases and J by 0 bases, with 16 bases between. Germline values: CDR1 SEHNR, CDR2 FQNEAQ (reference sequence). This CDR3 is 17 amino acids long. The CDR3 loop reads CASSTGTLTATNEKLFF. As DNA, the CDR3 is TGTGCCAGCAGCACCGGGACACTGACTGCAACTAATGAAAAACTGTTTTTT.

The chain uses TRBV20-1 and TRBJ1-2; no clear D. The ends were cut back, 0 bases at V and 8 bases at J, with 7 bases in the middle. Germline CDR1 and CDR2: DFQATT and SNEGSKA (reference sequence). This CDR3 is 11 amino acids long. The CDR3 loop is CSARDFPGYTF. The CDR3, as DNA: TGCAGTGCTAGAGATTTTCCCGGCTACACCTTC.

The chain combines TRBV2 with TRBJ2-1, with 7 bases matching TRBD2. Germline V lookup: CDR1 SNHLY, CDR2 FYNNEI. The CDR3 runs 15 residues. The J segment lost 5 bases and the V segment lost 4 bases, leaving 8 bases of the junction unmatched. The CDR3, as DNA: TGTGCCAGCAGTGGGCAGGCTAGCGGCAACAATGAGCAGTTCTTC. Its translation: CASSGQASGNNEQFF.

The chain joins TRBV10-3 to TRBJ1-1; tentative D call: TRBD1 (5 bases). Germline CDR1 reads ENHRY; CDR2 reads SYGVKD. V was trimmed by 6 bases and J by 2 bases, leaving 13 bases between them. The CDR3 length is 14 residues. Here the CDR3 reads CAIRPTAENTEAFF. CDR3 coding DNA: TGTGCCATCAGGCCGACAGCAGAAAACACTGAAGCTTTCTTT.

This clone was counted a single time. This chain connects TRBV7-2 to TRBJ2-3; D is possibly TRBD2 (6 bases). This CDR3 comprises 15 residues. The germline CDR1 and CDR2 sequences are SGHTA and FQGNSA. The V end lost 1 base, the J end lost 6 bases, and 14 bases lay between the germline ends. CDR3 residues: CASSLGAGRGDTQYF. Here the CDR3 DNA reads TGTGCCAGCAGCTTAGGGGCGGGGAGAGGGGATACGCAGTATTTT.

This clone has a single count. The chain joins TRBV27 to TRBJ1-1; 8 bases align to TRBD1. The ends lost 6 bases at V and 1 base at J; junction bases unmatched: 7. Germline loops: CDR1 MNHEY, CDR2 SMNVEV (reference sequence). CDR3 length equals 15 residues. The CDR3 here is CASRGFGQGNTEAFF. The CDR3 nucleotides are TGTGCCAGCAGGGGATTTGGACAGGGGAACACTGAAGCTTTCTTT.

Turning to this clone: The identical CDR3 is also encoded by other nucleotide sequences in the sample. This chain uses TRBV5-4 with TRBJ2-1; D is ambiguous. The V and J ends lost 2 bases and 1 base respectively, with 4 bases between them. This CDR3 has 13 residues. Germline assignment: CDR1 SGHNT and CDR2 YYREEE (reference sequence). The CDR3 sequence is CASSFGSYNEQFF. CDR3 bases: TGTGCCAGCAGCTTCGGGTCCTACAATGAGCAGTTCTTC.

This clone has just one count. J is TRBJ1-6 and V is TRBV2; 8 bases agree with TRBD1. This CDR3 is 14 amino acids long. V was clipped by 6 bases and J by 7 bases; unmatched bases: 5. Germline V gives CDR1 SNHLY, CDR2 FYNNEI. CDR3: CASSWDRLNSPLHF. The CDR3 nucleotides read TGTGCCAGCAGCTGGGACAGGTTAAATTCACCCCTCCACTTT.

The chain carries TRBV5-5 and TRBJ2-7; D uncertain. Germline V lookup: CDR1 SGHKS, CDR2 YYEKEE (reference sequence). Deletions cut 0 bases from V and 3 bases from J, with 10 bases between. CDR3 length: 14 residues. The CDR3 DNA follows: TGTGCCAGCAGCTTGGTTGTACAGTTCTACGAGCAGTACTTC. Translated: CASSLVVQFYEQYF.

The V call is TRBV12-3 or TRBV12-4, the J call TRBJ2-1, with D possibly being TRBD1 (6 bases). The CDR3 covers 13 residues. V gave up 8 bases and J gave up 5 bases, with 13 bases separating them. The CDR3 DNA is TGTGCCAGCCACCGGGACATCGACAATGAGCAGTTCTTC. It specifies CASHRDIDNEQFF.

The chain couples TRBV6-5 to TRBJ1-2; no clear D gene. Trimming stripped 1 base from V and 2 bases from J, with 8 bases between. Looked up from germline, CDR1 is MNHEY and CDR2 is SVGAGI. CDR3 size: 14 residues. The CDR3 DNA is TGTGCCAGCAGTTACTTGCCAGGAAACTATGGCTACACCTTC. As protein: CASSYLPGNYGYTF.

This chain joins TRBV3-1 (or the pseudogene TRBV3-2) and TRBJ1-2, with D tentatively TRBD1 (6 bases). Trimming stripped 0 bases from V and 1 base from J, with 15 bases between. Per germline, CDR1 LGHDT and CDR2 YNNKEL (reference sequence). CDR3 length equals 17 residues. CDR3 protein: CASSQDRRGVNNYGYTF. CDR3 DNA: TGTGCCAGCAGCCAAGATAGGAGGGGGGTCAATAACTATGGCTACACCTTC.